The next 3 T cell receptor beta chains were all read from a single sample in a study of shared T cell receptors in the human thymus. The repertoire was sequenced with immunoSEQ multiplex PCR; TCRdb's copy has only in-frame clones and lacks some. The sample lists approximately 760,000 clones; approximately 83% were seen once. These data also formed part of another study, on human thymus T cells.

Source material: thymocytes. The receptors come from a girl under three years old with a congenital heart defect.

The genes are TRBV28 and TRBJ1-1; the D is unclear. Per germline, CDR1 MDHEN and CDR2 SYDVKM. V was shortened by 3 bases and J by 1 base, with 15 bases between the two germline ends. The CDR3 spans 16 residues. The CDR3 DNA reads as TGTGCCAGCAGTTTTTTGGGCAGTCGGAAGAACACTGAAGCTTTCTTT. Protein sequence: CASSFLGSRKNTEAFF.

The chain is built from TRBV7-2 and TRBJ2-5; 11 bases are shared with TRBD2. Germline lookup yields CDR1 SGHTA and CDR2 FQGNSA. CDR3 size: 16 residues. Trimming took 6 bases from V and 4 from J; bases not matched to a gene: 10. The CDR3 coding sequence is TGTGCCAGCAGTCCATCGGTAGCGGGGGGGACAGAGACCCAGTACTTC. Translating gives CASSPSVAGGTETQYF. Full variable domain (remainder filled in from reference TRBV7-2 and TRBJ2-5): GAGVSQSPSNKVTEKGKDVELRCDPISGHTALYWYRQSLGQGLEFLIYFQGNSAPDKSGLPSDRFSAERTGGSVSTLTIQRTQQEDSAVYLCASSPSVAGGTETQYFGPGTRLLVL.

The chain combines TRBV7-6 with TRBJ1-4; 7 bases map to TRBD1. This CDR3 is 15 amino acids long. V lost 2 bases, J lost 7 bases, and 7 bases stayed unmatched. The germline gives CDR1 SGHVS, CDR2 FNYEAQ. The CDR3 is CASSLTGVQSEKLFF. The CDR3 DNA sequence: TGTGCCAGCAGCTTAACAGGGGTTCAGAGTGAAAAACTGTTTTTT.